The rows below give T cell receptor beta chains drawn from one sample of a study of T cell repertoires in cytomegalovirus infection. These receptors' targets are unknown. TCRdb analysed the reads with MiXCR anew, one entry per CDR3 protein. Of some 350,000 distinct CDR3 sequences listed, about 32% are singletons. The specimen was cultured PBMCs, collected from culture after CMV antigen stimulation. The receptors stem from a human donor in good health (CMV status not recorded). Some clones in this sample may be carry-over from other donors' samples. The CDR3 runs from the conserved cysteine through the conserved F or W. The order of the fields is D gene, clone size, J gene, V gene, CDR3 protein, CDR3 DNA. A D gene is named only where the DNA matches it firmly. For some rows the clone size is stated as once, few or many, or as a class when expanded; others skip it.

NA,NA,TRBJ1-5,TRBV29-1,CSVDLGVGQPQHF,TGCAGCGTTGATCTGGGGGTAGGTCAGCCCCAGCATTTT
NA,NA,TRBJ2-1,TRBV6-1,CASKKDPRRSYNEQFF,TGTGCCAGCAAGAAGGACCCCCGTAGGTCCTACAATGAGCAGTTCTTC
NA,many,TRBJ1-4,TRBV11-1,CASSAAGTRNEKLFF,TGTGCCAGCAGCGCGGCCGGGACGAGAAATGAAAAACTGTTTTTT
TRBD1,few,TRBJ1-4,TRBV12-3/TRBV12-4,CASSQGTGGNEKLFF,TGTGCCAGCAGTCAAGGGACAGGGGGTAATGAAAAACTGTTTTTT
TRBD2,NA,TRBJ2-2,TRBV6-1,CASSTTTSGRAGELFF,TGTGCCAGCAGCACAACTACTAGCGGGAGGGCCGGGGAGCTGTTTTTT
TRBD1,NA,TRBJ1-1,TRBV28,CASSEGGGRTEAFF,TGTGCCAGCAGTGAAGGGGGCGGACGCACTGAAGCTTTCTTT
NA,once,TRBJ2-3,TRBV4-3,CASSQERQGLAQDTQYF,TGCGCCAGCAGCCAAGAAAGACAAGGGTTAGCACAAGATACGCAGTATTTT
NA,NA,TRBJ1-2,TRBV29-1,CSVEGQDRNNYGYTF,TGCAGCGTTGAGGGCCAGGACAGAAATAACTATGGCTACACCTTC
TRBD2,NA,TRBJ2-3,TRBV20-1,CSASRLAGELTDTQYF,TGCAGTGCGAGCAGACTAGCGGGAGAACTGACAGATACGCAGTATTTT
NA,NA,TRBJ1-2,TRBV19,CASEREGSYGYTF,TGTGCCAGTGAGAGAGAGGGGAGCTATGGCTACACCTTC
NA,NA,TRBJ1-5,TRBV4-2,CASSQDRVNQPQHF,TGTGCCAGCAGCCAAGATAGGGTCAATCAGCCCCAGCATTTT
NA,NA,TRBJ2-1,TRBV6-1,CASGSWDEQFF,TGTGCCAGCGGTTCTTGGGATGAGCAGTTCTTC
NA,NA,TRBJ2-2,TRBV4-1,CASSQLGRGRGELFF,TGCGCCAGCAGCCAGCTTGGCAGGGGACGCGGGGAGCTGTTTTTT
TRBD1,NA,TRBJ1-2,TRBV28,CASSSAGGTGYTF,TGTGCCAGCAGTTCCGCAGGGGGTACGGGCTACACCTTC
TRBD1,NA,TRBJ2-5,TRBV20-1,CSARYGTGGYQETQYF,TGCAGTGCTAGATACGGGACAGGGGGGTACCAAGAGACCCAGTACTTC
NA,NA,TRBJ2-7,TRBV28,CASNPIARPYEQYF,TGTGCCAGCAACCCGATAGCGAGACCCTACGAGCAGTACTTC
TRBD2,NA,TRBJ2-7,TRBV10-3,CAIRLAGHSHEQYF,TGTGCCATCAGGCTAGCGGGACACAGTCACGAGCAGTACTTC
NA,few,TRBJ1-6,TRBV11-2,CASSIRPGAYNSPLHF,TGTGCCAGCAGCATACGGCCAGGCGCGTATAATTCACCCCTCCACTTT
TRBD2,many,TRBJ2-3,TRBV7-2,CASSPPGLEVMDTQYF,TGTGCCAGCAGCCCCCCGGGACTAGAGGTGATGGATACGCAGTATTTT
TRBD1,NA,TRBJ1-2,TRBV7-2,CVTRQGGAGGYTF,TGTGTCACTCGGCAGGGGGGGGCCGGTGGCTACACCTTC
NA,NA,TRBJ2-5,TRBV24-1,CATTADYTIYETQYF,TGTGCCACCACTGCGGACTACACAATCTACGAGACCCAGTACTTC
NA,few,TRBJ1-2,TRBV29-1,CSAGTRGLLNYGYTF,TGCAGCGCAGGGACGAGAGGACTGTTAAACTATGGCTACACCTTC
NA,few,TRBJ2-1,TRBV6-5,CASNPGLALWDEQFF,TGTGCCAGCAACCCAGGACTGGCGTTGTGGGATGAGCAGTTCTTC
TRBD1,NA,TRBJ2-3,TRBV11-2,CASSPHHTGGGADTQYF,TGTGCCAGCAGCCCACACCACACAGGGGGCGGCGCAGATACGCAGTATTTT
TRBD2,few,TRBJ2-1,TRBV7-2,CASSKLPGLADNEQFF,TGTGCCAGCAGCAAACTCCCGGGACTAGCGGACAATGAGCAGTTCTTC
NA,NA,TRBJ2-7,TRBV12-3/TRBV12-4,CASSLGAQGTYEQYF,TGTGCCAGCAGTTTAGGGGCGCAGGGAACATACGAGCAGTACTTC
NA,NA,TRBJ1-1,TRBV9,CASSVIAGQTEAFF,TGTGCCAGCAGCGTCATAGCAGGGCAGACTGAAGCTTTCTTT
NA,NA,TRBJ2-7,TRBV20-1,CSARQGPGEQYF,TGCAGTGCTAGGCAAGGGCCGGGCGAGCAGTACTTC
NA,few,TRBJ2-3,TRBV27,CASSLGMGRADTQYF,TGTGCCAGCAGTTTAGGGATGGGAAGAGCAGATACGCAGTATTTT
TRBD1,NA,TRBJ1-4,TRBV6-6,CASRGRGGATNEKLFF,TGTGCCAGCAGGGGCAGGGGGGGTGCAACTAATGAAAAACTGTTTTTT
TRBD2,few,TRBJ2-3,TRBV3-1,CASSQASRLAGGRDTQYF,TGTGCCAGCAGCCAAGCTTCGAGACTAGCGGGAGGACGAGATACGCAGTATTTT
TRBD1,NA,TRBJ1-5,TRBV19,CASRSGTGENQPQHF,TGTGCCAGTAGGTCCGGGACAGGGGAGAATCAGCCCCAGCATTTT
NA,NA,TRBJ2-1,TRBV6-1,CATSRRGGEQFF,TGTGCCACCTCGCGCAGGGGAGGGGAGCAGTTCTTC
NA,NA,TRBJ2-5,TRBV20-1,CSARDGTGYETQYF,TGCAGTGCTAGAGATGGAACAGGCTACGAGACCCAGTACTTC
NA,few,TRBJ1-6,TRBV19,CASSIEGDHNSPLHF,TGTGCCAGTAGTATCGAAGGGGACCATAATTCACCCCTCCACTTT
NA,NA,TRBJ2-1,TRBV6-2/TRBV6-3,CASSTGFIDNEQFF,TGTGCCAGCAGTACAGGGTTCATTGACAATGAGCAGTTCTTC
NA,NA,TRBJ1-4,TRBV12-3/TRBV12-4,CASSSHRDEKLFF,TGTGCCAGCAGTTCCCACAGGGATGAAAAACTGTTTTTT
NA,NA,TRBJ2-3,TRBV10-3,CAISDSTRPTDTQYF,TGTGCCATCAGTGATAGTACCAGGCCCACAGATACGCAGTATTTT
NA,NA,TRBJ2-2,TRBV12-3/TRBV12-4,CASSLDRAYTGELFF,TGTGCCAGCAGTTTAGACAGAGCTTACACCGGGGAGCTGTTTTTT
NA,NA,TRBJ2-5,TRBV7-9,CASTTTGGETQYF,TGTGCCAGCACTACGACAGGCGGGGAGACCCAGTACTTC
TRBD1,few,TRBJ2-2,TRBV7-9,CASSFGQGIAGELFF,TGTGCCAGCAGCTTTGGACAGGGGATAGCCGGGGAGCTGTTTTTT
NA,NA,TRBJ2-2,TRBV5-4,CAMTRGFGTGELFF,TGTGCCATGACGAGGGGGTTCGGCACCGGGGAGCTGTTTTTT
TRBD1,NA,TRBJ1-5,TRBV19,CASSTLRTGGLDNQPQHF,TGTGCCAGTAGTACTCTTCGGACAGGGGGCTTGGACAATCAGCCCCAGCATTTT
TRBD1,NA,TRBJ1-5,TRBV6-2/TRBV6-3,CASSYSGTGVNQPQHF,TGTGCCAGCAGTTACTCCGGGACAGGGGTGAATCAGCCCCAGCATTTT
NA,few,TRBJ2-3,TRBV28,CASSGPGQDTDTQYF,TGTGCCAGCAGTGGACCGGGACAAGACACAGATACGCAGTATTTT
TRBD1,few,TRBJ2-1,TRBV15,CATSRARGTSSGEQFF,TGTGCCACCAGCAGAGCCAGGGGGACCAGCTCGGGTGAGCAGTTCTTC
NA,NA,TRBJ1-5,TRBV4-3,CASSQDWAKGQPQHF,TGCGCCAGCAGCCAAGATTGGGCAAAGGGACAGCCCCAGCATTTT
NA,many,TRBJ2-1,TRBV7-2,CASSPDYSSYNEQFF,TGTGCCAGCAGCCCTGACTACTCCTCCTACAATGAGCAGTTCTTC
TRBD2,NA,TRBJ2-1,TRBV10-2,CASSDPSGRGSDEQFF,TGCGCCAGCAGTGATCCCAGCGGGAGGGGGAGCGATGAGCAGTTCTTC
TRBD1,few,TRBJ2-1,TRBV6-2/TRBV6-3,CASSDTGALYNEQFF,TGTGCCAGCAGTGATACAGGGGCCCTCTACAATGAGCAGTTCTTC
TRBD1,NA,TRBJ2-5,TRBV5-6,CASSSQGAREITKTQYF,TGTGCCAGCAGCTCACAGGGGGCCCGGGAGATTACAAAGACCCAGTACTTC
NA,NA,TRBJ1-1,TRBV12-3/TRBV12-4,CASSLGQSTNTEAFF,TGTGCCAGCAGTTTAGGGCAGTCAACGAACACTGAAGCTTTCTTT
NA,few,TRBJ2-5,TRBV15,CATSRDSSGVLQETQYF,TGTGCCACCAGCAGAGATAGTTCAGGGGTATTACAAGAGACCCAGTACTTC
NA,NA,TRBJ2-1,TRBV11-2,CASSPRRGDRYNEQFF,TGTGCCAGCAGCCCTCGTAGGGGAGATCGCTACAATGAGCAGTTCTTC
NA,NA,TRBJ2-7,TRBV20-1,CSARDLASPTYEQYF,TGCAGTGCTAGAGATCTGGCTAGTCCCACCTACGAGCAGTACTTC